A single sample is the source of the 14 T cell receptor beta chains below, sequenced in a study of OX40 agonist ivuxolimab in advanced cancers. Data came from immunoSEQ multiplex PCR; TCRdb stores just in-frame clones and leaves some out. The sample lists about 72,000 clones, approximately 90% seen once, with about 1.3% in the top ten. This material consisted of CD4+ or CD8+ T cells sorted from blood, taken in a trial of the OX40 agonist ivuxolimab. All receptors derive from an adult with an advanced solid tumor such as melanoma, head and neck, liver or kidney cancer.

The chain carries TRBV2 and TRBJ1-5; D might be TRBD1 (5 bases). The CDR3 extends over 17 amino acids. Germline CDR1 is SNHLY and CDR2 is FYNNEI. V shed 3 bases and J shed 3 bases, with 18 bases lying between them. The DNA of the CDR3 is TGTGCCAGCAGTGATGACGGCCGAGGGGTTCTCAATCAGCCCCAGCATTTT. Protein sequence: CASSDDGRGVLNQPQHF.

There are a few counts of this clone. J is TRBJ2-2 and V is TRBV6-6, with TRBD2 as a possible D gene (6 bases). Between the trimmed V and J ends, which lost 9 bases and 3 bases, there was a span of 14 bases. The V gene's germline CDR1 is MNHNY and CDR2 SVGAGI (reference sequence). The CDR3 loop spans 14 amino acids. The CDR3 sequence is CASCWGDDTGELFF. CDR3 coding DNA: TGTGCCAGTTGTTGGGGGGATGACACCGGGGAGCTGTTTTTT.

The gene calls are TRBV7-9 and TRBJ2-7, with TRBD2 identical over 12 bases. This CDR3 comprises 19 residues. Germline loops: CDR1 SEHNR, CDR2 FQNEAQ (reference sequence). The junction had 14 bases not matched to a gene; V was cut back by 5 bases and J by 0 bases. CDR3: CASSPRASGRASSSYEQYF. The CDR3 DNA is TGTGCCAGCAGCCCCCGGGCTAGCGGGAGGGCCTCGAGCTCCTACGAGCAGTACTTC.

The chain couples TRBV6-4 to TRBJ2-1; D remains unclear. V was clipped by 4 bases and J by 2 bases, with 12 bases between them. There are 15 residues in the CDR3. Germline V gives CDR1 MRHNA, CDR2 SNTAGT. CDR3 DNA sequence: TGTGCCAGCAGTGTCAATTATGGAACCTACAATGAGCAGTTCTTC. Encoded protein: CASSVNYGTYNEQFF.

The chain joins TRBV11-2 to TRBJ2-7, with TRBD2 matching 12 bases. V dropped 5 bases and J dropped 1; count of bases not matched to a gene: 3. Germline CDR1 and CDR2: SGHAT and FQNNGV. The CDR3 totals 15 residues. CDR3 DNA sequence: TGTGCCAGCAGCCCTGGACTAGCGGGATCCTACGAGCAGTACTTC. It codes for CASSPGLAGSYEQYF. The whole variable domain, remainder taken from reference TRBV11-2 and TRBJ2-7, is EAGVAQSPRYKIIEKRQSVAFWCNPISGHATLYWYQQILGQGPKLLIQFQNNGVVDDSQLPKDRFSAERLKGVDSTLKIQPAKLEDSAVYLCASSPGLAGSYEQYFGPGTRLTVT.

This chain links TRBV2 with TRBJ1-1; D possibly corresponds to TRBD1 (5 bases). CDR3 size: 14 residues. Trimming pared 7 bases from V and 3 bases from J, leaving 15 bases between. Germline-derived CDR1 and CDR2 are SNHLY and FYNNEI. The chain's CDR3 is CASTRDSPDTEAFF. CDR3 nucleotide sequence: TGTGCCAGCACTCGAGACAGCCCGGACACTGAAGCTTTCTTT.

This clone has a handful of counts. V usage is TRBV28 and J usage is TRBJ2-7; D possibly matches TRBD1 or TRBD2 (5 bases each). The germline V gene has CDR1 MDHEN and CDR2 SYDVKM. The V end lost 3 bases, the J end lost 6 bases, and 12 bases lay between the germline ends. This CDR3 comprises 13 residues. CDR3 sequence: CASSLGTKTEQYF. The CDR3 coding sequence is TGTGCCAGCAGTTTGGGGACCAAGACCGAGCAGTACTTC.

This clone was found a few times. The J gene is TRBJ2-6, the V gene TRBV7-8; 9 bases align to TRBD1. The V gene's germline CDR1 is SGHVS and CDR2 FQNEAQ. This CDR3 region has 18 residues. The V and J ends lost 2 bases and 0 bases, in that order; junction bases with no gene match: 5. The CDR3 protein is CASSLRTGAGSGANVLTF. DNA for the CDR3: TGTGCCAGCAGCTTAAGGACAGGGGCCGGCTCTGGGGCCAACGTCCTGACTTTC.

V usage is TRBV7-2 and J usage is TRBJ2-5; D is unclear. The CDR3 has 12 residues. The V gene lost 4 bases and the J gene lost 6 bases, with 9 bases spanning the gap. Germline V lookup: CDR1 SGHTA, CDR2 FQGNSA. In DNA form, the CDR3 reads TGTGCCAGCAGCTCCAGTCGTCAGACCCAGTACTTC. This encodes CASSSSRQTQYF.

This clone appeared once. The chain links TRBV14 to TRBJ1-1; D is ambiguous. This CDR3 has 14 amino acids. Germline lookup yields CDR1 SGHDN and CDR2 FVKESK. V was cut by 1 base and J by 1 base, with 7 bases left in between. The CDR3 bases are TGTGCCAGCAGCCAAGTCGGAGGGAACACTGAAGCTTTCTTT. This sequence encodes CASSQVGGNTEAFF.

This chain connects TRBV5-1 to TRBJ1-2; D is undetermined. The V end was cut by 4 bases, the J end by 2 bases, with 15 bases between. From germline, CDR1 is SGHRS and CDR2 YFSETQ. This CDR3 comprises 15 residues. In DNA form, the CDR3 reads TGCGCCAGCAGCGCGGATGGGGATGTGAACTATGGCTACACCTTC. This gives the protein CASSADGDVNYGYTF.

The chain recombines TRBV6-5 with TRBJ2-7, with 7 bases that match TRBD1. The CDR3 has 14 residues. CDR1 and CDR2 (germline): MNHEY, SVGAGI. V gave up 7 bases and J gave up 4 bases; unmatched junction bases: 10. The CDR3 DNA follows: TGTGCCAGCAAGTTGTACAGGGGTCCTTACGAGCAGTACTTC. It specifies CASKLYRGPYEQYF.

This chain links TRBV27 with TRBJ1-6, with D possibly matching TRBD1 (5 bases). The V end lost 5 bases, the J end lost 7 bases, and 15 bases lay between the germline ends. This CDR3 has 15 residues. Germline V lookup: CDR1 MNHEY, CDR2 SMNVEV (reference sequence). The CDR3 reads CASSPWEGSNSPLHF. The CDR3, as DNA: TGTGCCAGCAGTCCCTGGGAGGGGTCCAATTCACCCCTCCACTTT.

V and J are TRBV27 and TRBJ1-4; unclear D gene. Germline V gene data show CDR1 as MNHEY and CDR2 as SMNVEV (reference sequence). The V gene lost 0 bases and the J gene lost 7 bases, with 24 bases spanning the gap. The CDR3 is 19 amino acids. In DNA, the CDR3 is TGTGCCAGCAGTTTATCTGGCAGGAGCCCCCATCTAATGATTGAAAAACTGTTTTTT. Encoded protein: CASSLSGRSPHLMIEKLFF.